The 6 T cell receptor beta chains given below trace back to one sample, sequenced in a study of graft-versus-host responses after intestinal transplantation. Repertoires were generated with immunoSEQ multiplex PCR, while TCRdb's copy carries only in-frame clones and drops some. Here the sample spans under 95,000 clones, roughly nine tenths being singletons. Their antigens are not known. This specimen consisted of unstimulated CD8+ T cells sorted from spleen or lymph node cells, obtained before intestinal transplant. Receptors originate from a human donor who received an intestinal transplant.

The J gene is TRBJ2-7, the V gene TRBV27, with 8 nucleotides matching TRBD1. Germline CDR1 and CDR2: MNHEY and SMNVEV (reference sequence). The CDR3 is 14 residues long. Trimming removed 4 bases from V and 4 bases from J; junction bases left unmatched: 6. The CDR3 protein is CASSYGQGAYEQYF. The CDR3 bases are TGTGCCAGCAGTTATGGACAGGGAGCTTACGAGCAGTACTTC.

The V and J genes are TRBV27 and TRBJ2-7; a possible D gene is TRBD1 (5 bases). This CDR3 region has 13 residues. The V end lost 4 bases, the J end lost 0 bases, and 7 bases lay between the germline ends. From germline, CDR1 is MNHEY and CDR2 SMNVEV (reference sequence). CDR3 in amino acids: CASSYRYSYEQYF. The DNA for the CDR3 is TGTGCCAGCAGTTACAGGTACTCCTACGAGCAGTACTTC.

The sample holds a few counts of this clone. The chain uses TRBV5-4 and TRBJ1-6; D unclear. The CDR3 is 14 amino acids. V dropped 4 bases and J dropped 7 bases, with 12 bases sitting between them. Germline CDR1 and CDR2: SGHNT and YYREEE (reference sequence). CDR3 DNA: TGTGCCAGCAGCGTTCCGGGATCAAATTCACCCCTCCACTTT. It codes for CASSVPGSNSPLHF.

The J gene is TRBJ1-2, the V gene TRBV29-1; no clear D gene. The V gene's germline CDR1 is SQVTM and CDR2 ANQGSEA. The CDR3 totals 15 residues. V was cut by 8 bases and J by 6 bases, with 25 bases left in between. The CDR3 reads CSYREPLKLGDGYTF. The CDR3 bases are TGCAGCTACCGGGAACCCCTTAAACTCGGGGATGGCTACACCTTC.

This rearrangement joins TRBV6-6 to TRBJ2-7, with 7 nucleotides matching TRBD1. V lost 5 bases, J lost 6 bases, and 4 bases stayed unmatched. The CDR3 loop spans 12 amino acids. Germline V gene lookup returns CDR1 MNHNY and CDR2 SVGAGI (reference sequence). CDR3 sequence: CASSHRGSEQYF. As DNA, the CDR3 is TGTGCCAGCAGTCACAGGGGTTCCGAGCAGTACTTC.

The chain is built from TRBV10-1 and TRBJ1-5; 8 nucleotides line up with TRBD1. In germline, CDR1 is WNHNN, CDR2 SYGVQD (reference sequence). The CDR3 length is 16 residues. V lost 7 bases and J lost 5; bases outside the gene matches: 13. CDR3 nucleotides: TGCGCCAGCAAAAGGCAGGGGGCGACCACCTATCAGCCCCAGCATTTT. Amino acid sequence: CASKRQGATTYQPQHF.